This is a list of T cell receptor beta chains from one sample in a study of PD-L1 blockade in urothelial cancer. Sequencing was performed with immunoSEQ multiplex PCR; in TCRdb, only in-frame clones are kept and a portion is missing. The data contain about 48,000 clones, approximately 86% of them seen just once; the ten biggest clones take up roughly a tenth. This material consisted of PBMCs, taken around atezolizumab (anti-PD-L1) treatment. All receptors derive from a man between 60 and 75 years old with urothelial cancer. Both conserved end residues are part of each CDR3. Fields, in order: clone size, J gene, D gene, V gene, CDR3 protein, CDR3 DNA. D genes are given only for firm matches. Clone size is shown for a subset of rows, as once, few, many or a class of expanded clone.

>.|TRBJ2-3|.|TRBV6-5
CASTQTVHTDTQYF
TGTGCCAGCACACAGACAGTCCACACAGATACGCAGTATTTT
>few|TRBJ1-6|.|TRBV19
CASSISSYNSPLHF
TGTGCCAGTAGTATTAGCTCCTATAATTCACCCCTCCACTTT
>.|TRBJ2-1|TRBD1|TRBV19
CASSIGETGTYNEQFF
TGTGCCAGTAGTATAGGGGAGACAGGGACCTACAATGAGCAGTTCTTC
>.|TRBJ2-1|.|TRBV7-6
CASSRTPLSYNEQFF
TGTGCCAGCAGCCGTACGCCGCTATCCTACAATGAGCAGTTCTTC
>.|TRBJ1-4|TRBD1|TRBV28
CASRTPGQTTTNEKLFF
TGTGCCAGCAGGACTCCGGGACAGACTACAACTAATGAAAAACTGTTTTTT
>.|TRBJ1-1|.|TRBV29-1
CSVRTVNTEAFF
TGCAGCGTTCGGACTGTAAACACTGAAGCTTTCTTT
>.|TRBJ1-1|.|TRBV30
CAWSIYQGSITEAFF
TGTGCCTGGAGTATCTACCAGGGAAGTATCACTGAAGCTTTCTTT
>.|TRBJ1-3|TRBD1|TRBV19
CASSPTGQDLRNTIYF
TGTGCCAGTAGTCCGACCGGACAGGATCTACGAAACACCATATATTTT
>.|TRBJ2-7|.|TRBV9
CASSAHPRAGEQYF
TGTGCCAGCAGCGCACACCCCAGGGCTGGAGAGCAGTACTTC
>.|TRBJ2-5|TRBD2|TRBV29-1
CSVEGLAGTQYF
TGCAGCGTTGAAGGTTTAGCGGGGACCCAGTACTTC
>.|TRBJ2-1|TRBD2|TRBV19
CASSTERGGVSYNEQFF
TGTGCCAGTAGTACCGAGCGGGGGGGCGTATCCTACAATGAGCAGTTCTTC
>.|TRBJ2-7|.|TRBV19
CASSIRGGEQYF
TGTGCCAGTAGTATCCGGGGAGGCGAGCAGTACTTC
>.|TRBJ2-1|TRBD2|TRBV7-2
CASSSGLVSYNEQFF
TGTGCCAGCAGCTCGGGACTAGTCTCCTACAATGAGCAGTTCTTC
>.|TRBJ2-4|TRBD1|TRBV11-2
CASSGDRGVLAKNIQYF
TGTGCCAGCAGCGGAGACAGGGGGGTACTAGCCAAAAACATTCAGTACTTC
>.|TRBJ1-4|.|TRBV9
CASSPGGAIGEKLFF
TGTGCCAGCAGCCCAGGCGGGGCAATAGGGGAAAAACTGTTTTTT
>.|TRBJ1-6|.|TRBV6-1
CATRVSSYNSPLHF
TGTGCCACCCGGGTGTCGTCCTATAATTCACCCCTCCACTTT
>.|TRBJ2-7|.|TRBV7-9
CASSPRAWPHEQYF
TGTGCCAGCAGCCCCAGGGCCTGGCCCCACGAGCAGTACTTC
>.|TRBJ2-7|.|TRBV12-5
CASGFVGVEEAYEQYF
TGTGCTAGTGGTTTTGTGGGAGTAGAAGAGGCCTACGAGCAGTACTTC
>.|TRBJ1-1|TRBD1|TRBV15
CATSRDMGQGSWSFF
TGTGCCACCAGCAGAGATATGGGACAGGGGTCCTGGAGTTTCTTT
>.|TRBJ1-2|TRBD1|TRBV11-2
CASSRRTGDLNYGYTF
TGTGCCAGCAGCAGACGGACAGGGGACTTAAACTATGGCTACACCTTC
>.|TRBJ2-3|.|TRBV5-1
CASTPGATGDTQYF
TGCGCCAGCACCCCTGGGGCCACCGGTGATACGCAGTATTTT
>.|TRBJ2-6|.|TRBV18
CASSFGAEVSSGANVLTF
TGTGCCAGCTCATTTGGGGCTGAAGTGTCCTCTGGGGCCAACGTCCTGACTTTC
>.|TRBJ1-6|.|TRBV7-9
CASSLEGRGSSPLHF
TGTGCCAGCAGCTTAGAAGGCAGGGGATCTTCACCCCTCCACTTT
>.|TRBJ2-5|.|TRBV7-2
CASSPPGVGETQYF
TGTGCCAGCAGCCCTCCAGGGGTCGGAGAGACCCAGTACTTC
>.|TRBJ2-2|.|TRBV11-3
CASSLPQRVNTGELFF
TGTGCCAGCAGCCTCCCCCAGCGGGTAAACACCGGGGAGCTGTTTTTT
>.|TRBJ2-3|TRBD2|TRBV30
CAWSSLAGGRDTQYF
TGTGCCTGGTCGAGTCTAGCGGGGGGCCGGGATACGCAGTATTTT
>once|TRBJ2-2|TRBD2|TRBV6-4
CASIDGGAPTGELFF
TGTGCCAGCATCGACGGGGGGGCCCCCACCGGGGAGCTGTTTTTT
>.|TRBJ2-5|TRBD2|TRBV30
CAWALGLAGETQYF
TGTGCCTGGGCCCTGGGACTAGCGGGCGAGACCCAGTACTTC
>.|TRBJ1-5|TRBD1|TRBV18
CASSPGQGSNQPQHF
TGTGCCAGCTCACCCGGACAGGGCTCAAATCAGCCCCAGCATTTT
>.|TRBJ2-5|.|TRBV10-3
CAITFRQATDQETQYF
TGTGCCATCACCTTCAGACAGGCGACGGATCAAGAGACCCAGTACTTC
>.|TRBJ2-1|.|TRBV14
CASSQDSNSYNEQFF
TGTGCCAGCAGCCAGGACAGCAACTCCTACAATGAGCAGTTCTTC
>.|TRBJ1-4|.|TRBV9
CASSVDPFANEKLFF
TGTGCCAGCAGCGTAGATCCGTTTGCTAATGAAAAACTGTTTTTT
>.|TRBJ2-4|TRBD1|TRBV4-2
CASSTGPVTGLNIQYF
TGTGCCAGCAGCACAGGTCCTGTGACAGGGTTAAACATTCAGTACTTC
>.|TRBJ2-3|.|TRBV28
CASTLEEAQYF
TGTGCCAGCACATTAGAGGAGGCGCAGTATTTT
>.|TRBJ1-1|TRBD1|TRBV5-1
CASSAGQLNTEAFF
TGCGCCAGCAGCGCGGGACAGCTGAACACTGAAGCTTTCTTT
>.|TRBJ1-4|.|TRBV5-4
CASTTGQRGEKLFF
TGTGCCAGCACTACCGGACAGAGGGGTGAAAAACTGTTTTTT
>.|TRBJ2-5|TRBD2|TRBV12-5
CASGWGTSGKETQYF
TGTGCTAGTGGTTGGGGGACTAGCGGTAAAGAGACCCAGTACTTC
>.|TRBJ2-7|.|TRBV21-1
CASSVQGRYF
TGTGCCAGCAGCGTCCAGGGGCGGTACTTC
>.|TRBJ2-3|TRBD2|TRBV6-5
CASRRGATDTQYF
TGTGCCAGCCGGCGGGGGGCCACAGATACGCAGTATTTT
>.|TRBJ1-5|.|TRBV19
CASSMSGWSEISNQPQHF
TGTGCCAGTAGTATGAGCGGGTGGAGCGAAATTAGCAATCAGCCCCAGCATTTT
>.|TRBJ2-6|.|TRBV7-8
CASRGTSNVLTF
TGTGCCAGCAGGGGGACTTCCAACGTCCTGACTTTC
>.|TRBJ2-4|TRBD2|TRBV5-3
CARSFFGVAGVKNIQYF
TGTGCCAGAAGCTTTTTCGGGGTAGCGGGGGTCAAAAACATTCAGTACTTC
>.|TRBJ1-2|TRBD1|TRBV5-1
CASSQTGGGLGVYGYTF
TGCGCCAGCAGCCAGACAGGGGGAGGTTTGGGTGTCTATGGCTACACCTTC
>.|TRBJ2-7|.|TRBV5-6
CASSLGVGLRSSYEQYF
TGTGCCAGCAGCTTGGGTGTGGGACTGAGGAGCTCCTACGAGCAGTACTTC
>.|TRBJ2-3|.|TRBV14
CASSRGQSFTDTQYF
TGTGCCAGCAGCCGAGGTCAAAGCTTCACAGATACGCAGTATTTT
>few|TRBJ1-3|TRBD1|TRBV2
CASSDGTGTNTIYF
TGTGCCAGCAGTGACGGGACAGGGACAAACACCATATATTTT
>once|TRBJ2-5|.|TRBV5-1
CASSLLTGTQETQYF
TGCGCCAGCAGCTTGCTCACAGGGACACAGGAGACCCAGTACTTC
>.|TRBJ2-3|TRBD2|TRBV30
CAWSVSGVADTQYF
TGTGCCTGGAGTGTAAGCGGGGTGGCAGATACGCAGTATTTT
>.|TRBJ1-6|.|TRBV9
CASSGRVVDSPLHF
TGTGCCAGCAGCGGCAGGGTAGTAGATTCACCCCTCCACTTT
>.|TRBJ2-5|TRBD2|TRBV11-2
CASSFTSGGAFETQYF
TGTGCCAGCAGCTTTACCAGCGGGGGGGCTTTTGAGACCCAGTACTTC
>.|TRBJ1-2|TRBD1|TRBV5-4
CASSSAGQGVPYGYTF
TGTGCCAGCAGCTCCGCCGGACAGGGGGTACCCTATGGCTACACCTTC
>.|TRBJ2-1|TRBD1|TRBV5-1
CASRQAGTGDNEQFF
TGCGCCAGCAGACAGGCCGGGACAGGGGACAATGAGCAGTTCTTC
>.|TRBJ2-1|.|TRBV29-1
CSVEKTFNNEQFF
TGCAGCGTTGAAAAGACTTTCAACAATGAGCAGTTCTTC
>once|TRBJ1-4|.|TRBV4-2
CASSQNPSDRPTTNEKLFF
TGTGCCAGCAGCCAAAACCCGTCGGACAGACCAACAACTAATGAAAAACTGTTTTTT
>.|TRBJ1-1|TRBD1|TRBV6-6
CASSTPQGRNTEAFF
TGTGCCAGCAGTACACCACAGGGGAGGAACACTGAAGCTTTCTTT
>.|TRBJ1-2|TRBD1|TRBV25-1
CASRPTGVRGYTF
TGTGCCAGCAGGCCGACAGGGGTTCGCGGCTACACCTTC
>.|TRBJ2-7|.|TRBV6-6
CASTDGGKNVEQYF
TGTGCCAGCACCGACGGGGGAAAAAACGTCGAGCAGTACTTC